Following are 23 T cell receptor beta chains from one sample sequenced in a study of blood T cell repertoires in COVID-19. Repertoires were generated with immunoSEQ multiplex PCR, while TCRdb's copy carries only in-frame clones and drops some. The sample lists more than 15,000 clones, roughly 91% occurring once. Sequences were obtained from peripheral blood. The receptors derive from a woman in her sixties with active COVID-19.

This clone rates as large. Written as DNA, the CDR3 is TGTGCCAGCAGTGAACGGGAAGGTAGTTATTCACCCCTCCACTTT. This gives the protein CASSEREGSYSPLHF. The rearrangement uses TRBV6-1 and TRBJ1-6; no clear D. The V end lost 2 bases, the J end lost 8 bases, and 13 bases lay between the germline ends. The CDR3 runs to 15 residues. Germline V CDR1 and CDR2: MNHNS, SASEGT.

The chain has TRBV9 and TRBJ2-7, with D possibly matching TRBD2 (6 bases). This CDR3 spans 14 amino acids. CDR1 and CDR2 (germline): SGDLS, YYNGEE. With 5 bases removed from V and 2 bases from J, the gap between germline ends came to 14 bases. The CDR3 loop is CASSGGVGPYEQYF. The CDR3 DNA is TGTGCCAGCAGTGGCGGGGTTGGACCCTACGAGCAGTACTTC.

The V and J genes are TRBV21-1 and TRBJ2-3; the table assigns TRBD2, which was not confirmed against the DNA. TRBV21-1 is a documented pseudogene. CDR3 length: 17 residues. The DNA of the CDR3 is TGTGCCAGCAGCAATGGGGGTACTAGCGGGGGGACAGATACGCAGTATTTT. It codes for CASSNGGTSGGTDTQYF.

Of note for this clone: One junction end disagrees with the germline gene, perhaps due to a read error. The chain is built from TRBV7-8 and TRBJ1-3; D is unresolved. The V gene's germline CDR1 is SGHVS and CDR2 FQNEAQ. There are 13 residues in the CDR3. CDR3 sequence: CASSLGRRNAIYF. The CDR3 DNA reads TGTGCCAGCAGCTTAGGACGGAGAAACGCCATATATTTT. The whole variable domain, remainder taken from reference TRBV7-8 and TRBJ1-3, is GAGVSQSPRYKVAKRGQDVALRCDPISGHVSLFWYQQALGQGPEFLTYFQNEAQLDKSGLPSDRFFAERPEGSVSTLKIQRTQQEDSAVYLCASSLGRRNAIYFGEGSWLTVV.

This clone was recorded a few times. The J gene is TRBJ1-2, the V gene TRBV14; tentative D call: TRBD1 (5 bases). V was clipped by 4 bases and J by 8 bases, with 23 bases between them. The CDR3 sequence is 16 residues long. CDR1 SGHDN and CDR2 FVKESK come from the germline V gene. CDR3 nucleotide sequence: TGTGCCAGCAGCCCCACGCGGAGACAGTGGGGTTCGGGCTACACCTTC. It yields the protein CASSPTRRQWGSGYTF.

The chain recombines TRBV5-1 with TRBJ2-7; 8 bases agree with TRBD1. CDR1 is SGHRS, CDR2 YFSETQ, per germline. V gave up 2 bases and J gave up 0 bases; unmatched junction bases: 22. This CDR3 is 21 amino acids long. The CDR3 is CASSLPIPGQDATESSYEQYF. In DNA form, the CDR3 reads TGCGCCAGCAGCTTACCCATTCCGGGACAGGATGCAACCGAGAGCTCCTACGAGCAGTACTTC.

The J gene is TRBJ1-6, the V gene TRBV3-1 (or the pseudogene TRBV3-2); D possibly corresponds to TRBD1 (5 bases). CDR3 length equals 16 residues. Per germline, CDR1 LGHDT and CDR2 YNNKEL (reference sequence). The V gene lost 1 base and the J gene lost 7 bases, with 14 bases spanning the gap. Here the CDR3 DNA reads TGTGCCAGCAGCCAAGGTAATAGGGGCTGGAATTCACCCCTCCACTTT. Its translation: CASSQGNRGWNSPLHF.

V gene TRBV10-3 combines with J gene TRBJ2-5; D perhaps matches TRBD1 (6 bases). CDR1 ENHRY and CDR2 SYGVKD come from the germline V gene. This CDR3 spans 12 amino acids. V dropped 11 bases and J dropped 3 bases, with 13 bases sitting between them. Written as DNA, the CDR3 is TGTGCCTCCGGGACAAAAGAAGAGACCCAGTACTTC. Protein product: CASGTKEETQYF.

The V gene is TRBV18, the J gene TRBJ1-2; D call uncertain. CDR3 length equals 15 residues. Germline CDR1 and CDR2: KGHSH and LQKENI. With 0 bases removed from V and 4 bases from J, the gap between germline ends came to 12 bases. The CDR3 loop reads CASSPPEGGSYGYTF. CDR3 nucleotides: TGTGCCAGCTCACCACCAGAGGGAGGGAGCTATGGCTACACCTTC.

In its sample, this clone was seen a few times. The CDR3 here is CASSLDVQGAAFF. For the CDR3, the DNA is TGTGCCAGCAGTCTAGACGTACAGGGGGCGGCTTTCTTT. The chain combines TRBV12-3 or TRBV12-4 with TRBJ1-1; 9 bases agree with TRBD1. This CDR3 comprises 13 residues. The trim removed 5 bases at V and 11 bases at J, leaving 9 bases unmatched.

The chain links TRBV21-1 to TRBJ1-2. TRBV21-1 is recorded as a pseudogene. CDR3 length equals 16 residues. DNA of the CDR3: TGTGCCAGCAGCAAAACATCGAGGGGGGGCCCTCTGGGCTACACCTTC. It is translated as CASSKTSRGGPLGYTF.

The CDR3 DNA reads as TGCGCCAGCAGCTTCGAACAGGGGTATGAGCAGTTCTTC. Translating gives CASSFEQGYEQFF. V gene TRBV5-1 combines with J gene TRBJ2-1; 7 bases align to TRBD1. The CDR3 covers 13 residues. The germline V gene has CDR1 SGHRS and CDR2 YFSETQ. V shed 2 bases, J shed 8 bases, and the junction held 4 bases outside the gene matches.

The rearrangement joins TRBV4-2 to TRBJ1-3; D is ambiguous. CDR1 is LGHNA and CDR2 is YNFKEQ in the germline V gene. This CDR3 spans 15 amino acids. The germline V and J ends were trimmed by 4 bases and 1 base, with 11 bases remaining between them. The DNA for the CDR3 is TGTGCCAGCAGCCTTCGGGGAGGTTCTGGAAACACCATATATTTT. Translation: CASSLRGGSGNTIYF.

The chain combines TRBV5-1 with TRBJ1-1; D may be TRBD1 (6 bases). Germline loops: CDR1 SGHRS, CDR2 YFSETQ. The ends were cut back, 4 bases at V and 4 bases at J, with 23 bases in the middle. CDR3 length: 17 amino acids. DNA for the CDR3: TGCGCCAGCAGCCCTACCTTCCTGGGGGGGGGCTTCACTGAAGCTTTCTTT. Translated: CASSPTFLGGGFTEAFF.

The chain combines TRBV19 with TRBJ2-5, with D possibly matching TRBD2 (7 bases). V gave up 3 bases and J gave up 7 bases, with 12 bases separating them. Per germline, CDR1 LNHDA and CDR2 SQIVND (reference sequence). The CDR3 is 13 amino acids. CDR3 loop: CASSIGGLGTQYF. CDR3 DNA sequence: TGTGCCAGTAGTATCGGGGGGCTGGGGACCCAGTACTTC.

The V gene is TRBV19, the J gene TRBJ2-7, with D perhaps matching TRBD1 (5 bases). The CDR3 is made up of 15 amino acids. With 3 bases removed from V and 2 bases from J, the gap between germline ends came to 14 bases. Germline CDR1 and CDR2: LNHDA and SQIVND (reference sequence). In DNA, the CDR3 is TGTGCCAGTAGTATTAGGTACAGGCCCACCTACGAGCAGTACTTC. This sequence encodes CASSIRYRPTYEQYF.

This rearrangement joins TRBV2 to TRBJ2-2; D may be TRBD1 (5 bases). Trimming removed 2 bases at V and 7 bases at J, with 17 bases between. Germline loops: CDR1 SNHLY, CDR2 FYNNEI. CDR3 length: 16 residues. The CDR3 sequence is CASSELAGLRVGELFF. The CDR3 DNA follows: TGTGCCAGCAGTGAATTAGCAGGGCTCAGGGTCGGGGAGCTGTTTTTT. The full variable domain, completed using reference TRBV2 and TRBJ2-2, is EPEVTQTPSHQVTQMGQEVILRCVPISNHLYFYWYRQILGQKVEFLVSFYNNEISEKSEIFDDQFSVERPDGSNFTLKIRSTKLEDSAMYFCASSELAGLRVGELFFGEGSRLTVL.

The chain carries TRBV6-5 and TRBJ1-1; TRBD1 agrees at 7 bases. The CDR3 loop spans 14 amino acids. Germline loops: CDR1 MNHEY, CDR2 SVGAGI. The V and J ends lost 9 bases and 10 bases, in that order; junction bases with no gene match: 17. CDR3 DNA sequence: TGTGCCAGTAACTTTGAACCGGGACAGAGAGTAGCTTTCTTT. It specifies CASNFEPGQRVAFF.

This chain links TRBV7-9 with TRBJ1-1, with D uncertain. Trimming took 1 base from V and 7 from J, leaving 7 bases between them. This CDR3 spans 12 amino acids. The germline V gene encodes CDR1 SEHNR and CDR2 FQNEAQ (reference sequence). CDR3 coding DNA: TGTGCCAGCAGCTTAGAACAAGTTGAAGCTTTCTTT. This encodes CASSLEQVEAFF. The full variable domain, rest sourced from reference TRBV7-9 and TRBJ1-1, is DTGVSQNPRHKITKRGQNVTFRCDPISEHNRLYWYRQTLGQGPEFLTYFQNEAQLEKSRLLSDRFSAERPKGSFSTLEIQRTEQGDSAMYLCASSLEQVEAFFGQGTRLTVV.

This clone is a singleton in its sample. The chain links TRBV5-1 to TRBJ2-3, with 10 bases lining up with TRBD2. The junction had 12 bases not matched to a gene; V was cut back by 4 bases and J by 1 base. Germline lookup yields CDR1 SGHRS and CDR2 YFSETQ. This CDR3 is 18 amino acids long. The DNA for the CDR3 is TGCGCCAGCAGCCCCTGGCCCGCTGGGACTAGCGGCACAGATACGCAGTATTTT. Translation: CASSPWPAGTSGTDTQYF.

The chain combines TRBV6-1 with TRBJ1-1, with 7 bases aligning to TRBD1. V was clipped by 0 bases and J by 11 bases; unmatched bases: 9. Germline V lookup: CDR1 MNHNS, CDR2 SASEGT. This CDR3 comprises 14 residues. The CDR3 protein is CASSEARQGVVAFF. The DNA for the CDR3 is TGTGCCAGCAGTGAAGCGCGTCAGGGGGTCGTTGCTTTCTTT.

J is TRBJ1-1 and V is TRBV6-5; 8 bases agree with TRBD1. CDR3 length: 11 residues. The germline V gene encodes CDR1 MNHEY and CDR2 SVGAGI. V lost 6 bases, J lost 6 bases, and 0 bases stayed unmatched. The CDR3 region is CASRTGAEAFF. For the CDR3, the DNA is TGTGCCAGCAGGACAGGGGCTGAAGCTTTCTTT.

CDR3 coding DNA: TGTGCCAGTAGTAATTCAAGGTTTGTCGGGGGCTACACCTTC. It translates to CASSNSRFVGGYTF. The V and J genes are TRBV19 and TRBJ1-2; D is uncertain. This CDR3 spans 14 amino acids. The ends were cut back, 4 bases at V and 8 bases at J, with 17 bases in the middle. Germline CDR1 and CDR2: LNHDA and SQIVND (reference sequence).